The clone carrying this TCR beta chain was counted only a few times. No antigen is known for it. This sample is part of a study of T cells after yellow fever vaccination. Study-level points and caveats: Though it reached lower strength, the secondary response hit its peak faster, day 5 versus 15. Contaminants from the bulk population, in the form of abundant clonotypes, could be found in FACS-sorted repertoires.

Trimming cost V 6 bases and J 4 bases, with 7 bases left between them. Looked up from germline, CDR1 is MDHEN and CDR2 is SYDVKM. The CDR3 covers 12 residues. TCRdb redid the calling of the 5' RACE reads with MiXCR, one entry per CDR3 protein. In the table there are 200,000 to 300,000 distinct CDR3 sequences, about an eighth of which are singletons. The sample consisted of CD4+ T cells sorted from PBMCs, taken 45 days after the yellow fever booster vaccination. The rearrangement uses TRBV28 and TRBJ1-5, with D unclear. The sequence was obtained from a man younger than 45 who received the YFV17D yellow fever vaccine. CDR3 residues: CASSGLNQPQHF. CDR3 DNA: TGTGCCAGCAGCGGACTTAATCAGCCCCAGCATTTT.